This T cell receptor beta chain was recovered during a study of blood T cells in healthy people across ages. This CDR3 has 13 residues. V was trimmed by 5 bases and J by 7 bases, leaving 17 bases between them. CDR1 is DFQATT, CDR2 SNEGSKA, per germline (reference sequence). Next came a second PCR, run for about 7 to 11 cycles, which used a sample-barcoded 5' primer along with a J-beta primer mix. A single record per CDR3 protein comes from TCRdb applying MiXCR to the 5' RACE reads. The sample carries around 280,000 distinct CDR3 sequences, roughly 29% recorded once. This clonotype was counted a few times.

V gene TRBV20-1 combines with J gene TRBJ1-2; no definite D call. The TCR originated in a woman in her 70s in good health. The sample was blood. The CDR3 nucleotides are TGCAGTGCTGAGTCCCGGACGTCGGGTGGCTACACCTTC. Translating gives CSAESRTSGGYTF.